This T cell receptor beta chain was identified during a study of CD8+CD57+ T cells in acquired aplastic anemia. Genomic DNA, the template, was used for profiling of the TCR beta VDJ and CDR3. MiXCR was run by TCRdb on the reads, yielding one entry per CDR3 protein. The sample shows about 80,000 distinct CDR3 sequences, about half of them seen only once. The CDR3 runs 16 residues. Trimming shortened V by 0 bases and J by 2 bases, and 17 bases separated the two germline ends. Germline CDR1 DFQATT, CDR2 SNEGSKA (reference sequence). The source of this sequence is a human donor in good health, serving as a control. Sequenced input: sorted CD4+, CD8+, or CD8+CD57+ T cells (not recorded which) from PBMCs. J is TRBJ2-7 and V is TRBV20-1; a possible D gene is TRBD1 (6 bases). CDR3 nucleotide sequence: TGCAGTGCTAGAGATCCAGGGGAAGCTCATACCTACGAGCAGTACTTC. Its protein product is CSARDPGEAHTYEQYF.